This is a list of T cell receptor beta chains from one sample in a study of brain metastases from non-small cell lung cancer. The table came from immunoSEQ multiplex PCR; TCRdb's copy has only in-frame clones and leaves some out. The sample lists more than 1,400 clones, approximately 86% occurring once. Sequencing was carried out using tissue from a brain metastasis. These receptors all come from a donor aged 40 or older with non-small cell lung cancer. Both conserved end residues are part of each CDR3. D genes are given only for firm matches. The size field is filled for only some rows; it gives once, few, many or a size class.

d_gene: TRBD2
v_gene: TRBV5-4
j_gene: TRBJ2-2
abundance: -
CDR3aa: CASRSATSGEELFF
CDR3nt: TGTGCCAGCAGATCCGCGACTAGCGGCGAGGAGCTGTTTTTT

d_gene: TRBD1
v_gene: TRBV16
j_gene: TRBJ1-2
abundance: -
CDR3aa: CASSLGQERIYGYTF
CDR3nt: TGTGCCAGCAGCCTTGGACAGGAAAGGATCTATGGCTACACCTTC

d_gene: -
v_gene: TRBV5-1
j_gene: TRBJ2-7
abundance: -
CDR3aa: CASSAAGNHEQYF
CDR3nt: TGCGCCAGCAGCGCGGCGGGGAACCACGAGCAGTACTTC

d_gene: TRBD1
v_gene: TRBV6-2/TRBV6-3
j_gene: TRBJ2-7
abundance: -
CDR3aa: CASSNRGREQYF
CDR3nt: TGTGCCAGCAGTAACAGGGGTCGCGAGCAGTACTTC

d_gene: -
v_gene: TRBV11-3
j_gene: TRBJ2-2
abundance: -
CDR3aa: CASSPLANTGELFF
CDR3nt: TGTGCCAGCAGCCCCCTAGCGAACACCGGGGAGCTGTTTTTT

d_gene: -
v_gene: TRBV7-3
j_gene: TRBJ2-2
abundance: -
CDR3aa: CASTTIGTNTGELFF
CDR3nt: TGTGCCAGCACTACCATCGGGACAAATACCGGGGAGCTGTTTTTT

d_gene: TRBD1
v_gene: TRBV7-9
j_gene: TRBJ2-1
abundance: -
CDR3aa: CASSKPSSGQGAYNEQFF
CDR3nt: TGTGCCAGCAGCAAACCCTCCTCGGGACAGGGGGCCTACAATGAGCAGTTCTTC

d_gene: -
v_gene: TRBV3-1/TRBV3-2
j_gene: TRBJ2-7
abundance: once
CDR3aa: CASSQEGLYEQYF
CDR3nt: TGTGCCAGCAGCCAAGAGGGCCTCTACGAGCAGTACTTC

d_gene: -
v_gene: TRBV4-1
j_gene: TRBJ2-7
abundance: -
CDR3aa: CASSQAGSYHEQYF
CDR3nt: TGCGCCAGCAGCCAAGCCGGAAGTTATCACGAGCAGTACTTC

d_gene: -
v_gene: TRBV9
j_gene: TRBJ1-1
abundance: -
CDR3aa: CASSVSQNTEAFF
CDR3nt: TGTGCCAGCAGCGTCTCACAGAACACTGAAGCTTTCTTT

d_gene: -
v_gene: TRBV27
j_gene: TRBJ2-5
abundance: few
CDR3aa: CASSLLPGDKTQYF
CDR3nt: TGTGCCAGCAGTTTATTGCCCGGGGATAAGACCCAGTACTTC

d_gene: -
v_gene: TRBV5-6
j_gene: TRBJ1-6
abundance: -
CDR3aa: CASSRGSSYNSPLHF
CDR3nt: TGTGCCAGCAGCCGGGGGAGCTCCTATAATTCACCCCTCCACTTT

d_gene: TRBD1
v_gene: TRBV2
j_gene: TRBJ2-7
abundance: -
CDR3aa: CASGGQGVDAF
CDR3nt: TGTGCCAGCGGTGGACAGGGGGTCGATGCCTTC

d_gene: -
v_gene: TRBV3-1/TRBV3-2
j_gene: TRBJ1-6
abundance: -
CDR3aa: CASSQDPHRPLHF
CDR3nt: TGTGCCAGCAGCCAAGATCCCCATAGACCCCTCCACTTT

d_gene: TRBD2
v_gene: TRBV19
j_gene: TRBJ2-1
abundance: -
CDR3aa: CASSMRTSGKSEQFF
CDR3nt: TGTGCCAGTAGTATGAGGACTAGCGGGAAAAGTGAGCAGTTCTTC

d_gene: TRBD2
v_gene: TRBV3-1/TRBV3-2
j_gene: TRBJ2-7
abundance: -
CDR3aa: CASSRSGDRTSGTLGYEQYF
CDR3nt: TGTGCCAGCAGCCGATCCGGGGATAGGACTAGCGGCACACTGGGCTACGAGCAGTACTTC

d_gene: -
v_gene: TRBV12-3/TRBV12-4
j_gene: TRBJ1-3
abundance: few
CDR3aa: CASRGLYGNTIYF
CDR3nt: TGTGCCAGCAGGGGGCTGTATGGAAACACCATATATTTT

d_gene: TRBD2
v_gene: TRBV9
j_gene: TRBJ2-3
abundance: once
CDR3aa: CASSAGRSGRTDTQYF
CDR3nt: TGTGCCAGCAGCGCCGGGCGGAGCGGGAGAACAGATACGCAGTATTTT

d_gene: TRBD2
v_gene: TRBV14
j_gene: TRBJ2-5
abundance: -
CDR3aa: CASSHWTSGAQEIQYF
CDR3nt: TGTGCCAGCAGCCATTGGACTAGCGGTGCCCAAGAGATCCAGTACTTC

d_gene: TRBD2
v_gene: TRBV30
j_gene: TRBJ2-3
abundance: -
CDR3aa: CAWSPGLVTDTQYF
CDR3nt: TGTGCCTGGAGCCCTGGACTAGTAACAGATACGCAGTATTTT

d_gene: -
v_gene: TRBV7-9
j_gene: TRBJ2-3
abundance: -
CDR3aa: CASMSGDTDTQYF
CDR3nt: TGTGCCAGCATGTCGGGGGACACAGATACGCAGTATTTT

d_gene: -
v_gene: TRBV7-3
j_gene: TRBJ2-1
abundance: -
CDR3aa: CASSREGGEHNEQFF
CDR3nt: TGTGCCAGCAGCCGAGAGGGAGGAGAGCACAATGAGCAGTTCTTC

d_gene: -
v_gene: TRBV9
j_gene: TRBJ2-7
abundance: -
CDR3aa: CASSVGTTGSYEQYF
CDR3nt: TGTGCCAGCAGCGTAGGGACTACGGGCTCCTACGAGCAGTACTTC

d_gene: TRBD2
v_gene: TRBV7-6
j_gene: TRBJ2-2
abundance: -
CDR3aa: CASSEYGRASTGELFF
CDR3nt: TGTGCCAGCAGCGAATACGGGAGGGCCAGCACCGGGGAGCTGTTTTTT

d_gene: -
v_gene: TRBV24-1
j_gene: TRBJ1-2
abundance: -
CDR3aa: CATSGPNYSYTF
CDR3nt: TGTGCCACCAGTGGACCCAACTATAGCTACACCTTC

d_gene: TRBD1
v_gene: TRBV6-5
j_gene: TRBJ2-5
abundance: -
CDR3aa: CASSLPGQGQETQYF
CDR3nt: TGTGCCAGCAGTCTCCCGGGACAGGGGCAAGAGACCCAGTACTTC

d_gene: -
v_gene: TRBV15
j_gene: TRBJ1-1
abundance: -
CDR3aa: CATSRDPVRVNTEAFF
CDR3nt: TGTGCCACCAGCAGAGATCCAGTTAGGGTGAACACTGAAGCTTTCTTT

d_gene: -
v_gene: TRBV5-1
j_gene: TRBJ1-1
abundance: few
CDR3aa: CASSLAGTLNTEAFF
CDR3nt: TGCGCCAGCAGCTTGGCCGGGACACTGAACACTGAAGCTTTCTTT

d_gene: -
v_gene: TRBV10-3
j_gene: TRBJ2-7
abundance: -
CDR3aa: CAISELSYEQYF
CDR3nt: TGTGCCATCAGTGAGCTTTCCTACGAGCAGTACTTC

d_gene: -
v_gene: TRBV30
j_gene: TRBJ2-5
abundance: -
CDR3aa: CAASSSTLYQETQYF
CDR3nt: TGTGCCGCTTCTAGCAGCACATTGTACCAAGAGACCCAGTACTTC

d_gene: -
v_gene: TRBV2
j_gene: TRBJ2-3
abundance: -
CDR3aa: CASSRDTESDTQYF
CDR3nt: TGTGCCAGCAGTCGGGACACGGAATCGGATACGCAGTATTTT

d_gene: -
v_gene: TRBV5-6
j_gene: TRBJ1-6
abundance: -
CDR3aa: CASNIPGANSPLHF
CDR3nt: TGTGCCAGCAACATTCCAGGGGCCAATTCACCCCTCCACTTT

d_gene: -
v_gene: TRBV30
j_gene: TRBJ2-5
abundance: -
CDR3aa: CAWRDVRDTQETQYF
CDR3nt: TGTGCCTGGAGAGACGTCCGGGACACCCAAGAGACCCAGTACTTC

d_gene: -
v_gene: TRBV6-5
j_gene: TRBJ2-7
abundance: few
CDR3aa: CASSHQQGHEQYF
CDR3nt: TGTGCCAGCAGTCACCAACAGGGCCACGAGCAGTACTTC

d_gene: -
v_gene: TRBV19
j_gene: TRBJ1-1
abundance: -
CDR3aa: CASSMLAVNTEAFF
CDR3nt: TGTGCCAGTAGTATGTTAGCCGTGAACACTGAAGCTTTCTTT

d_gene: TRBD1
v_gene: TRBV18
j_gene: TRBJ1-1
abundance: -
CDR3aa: CASSPVGTGDTEAFF
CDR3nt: TGTGCCAGCTCACCGGTAGGAACAGGGGACACTGAAGCTTTCTTT

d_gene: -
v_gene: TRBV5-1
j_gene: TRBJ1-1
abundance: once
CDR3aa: CASSLEAGNRLNTEAFF
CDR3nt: TGCGCCAGCAGCTTGGAGGCAGGGAACAGGCTAAACACTGAAGCTTTCTTT

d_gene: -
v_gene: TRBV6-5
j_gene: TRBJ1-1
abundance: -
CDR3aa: CASKEISEAFF
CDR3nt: TGTGCCAGCAAAGAGATCTCTGAAGCTTTCTTT

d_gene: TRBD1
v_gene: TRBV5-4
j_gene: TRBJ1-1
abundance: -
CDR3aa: CASSLTGEDTEAFF
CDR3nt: TGTGCCAGCAGCTTGACAGGGGAGGACACTGAAGCTTTCTTT

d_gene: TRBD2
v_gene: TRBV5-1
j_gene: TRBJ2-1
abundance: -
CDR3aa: CASSDIAGLNNEQFF
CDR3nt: TGCGCCAGCAGCGACATAGCGGGACTAAACAATGAGCAGTTCTTC

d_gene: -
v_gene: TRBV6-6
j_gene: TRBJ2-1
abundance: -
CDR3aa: CASRRTMEGTSSSYNEQFF
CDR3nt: TGTGCCAGCAGACGAACCATGGAAGGAACTTCATCATCCTACAATGAGCAGTTCTTC

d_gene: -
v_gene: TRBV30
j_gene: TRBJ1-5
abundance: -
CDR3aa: CAWSVDINQPQHF
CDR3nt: TGTGCCTGGAGTGTAGACATAAATCAGCCCCAGCATTTT

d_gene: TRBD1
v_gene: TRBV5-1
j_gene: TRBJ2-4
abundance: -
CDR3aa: CASSSGTGGATKNIQYF
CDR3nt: TGCGCCAGCAGCAGCGGGACAGGGGGCGCGACCAAAAACATTCAGTACTTC

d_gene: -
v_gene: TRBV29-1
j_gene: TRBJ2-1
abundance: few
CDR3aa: CSVVDLLNNEQFF
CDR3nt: TGCAGCGTTGTGGACCTTCTGAACAATGAGCAGTTCTTC

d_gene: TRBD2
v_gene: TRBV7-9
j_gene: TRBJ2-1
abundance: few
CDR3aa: CASSSTQAGDNEQFF
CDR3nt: TGTGCCAGCAGCTCGACGCAAGCGGGGGACAATGAGCAGTTCTTC

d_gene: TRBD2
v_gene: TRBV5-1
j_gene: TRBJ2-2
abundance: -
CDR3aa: CASKGLVAGTGELFF
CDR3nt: TGCGCCAGCAAGGGGTTGGTAGCGGGTACCGGGGAGCTGTTTTTT

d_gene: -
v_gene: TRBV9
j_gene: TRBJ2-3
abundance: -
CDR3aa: CASSVRGTDTQYF
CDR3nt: TGTGCCAGCAGCGTCCGTGGCACAGATACGCAGTATTTT

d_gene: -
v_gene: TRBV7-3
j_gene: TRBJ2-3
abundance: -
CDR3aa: CASSLSEMDTQYF
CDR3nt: TGTGCCAGCAGCTTGTCGGAGATGGATACGCAGTATTTT

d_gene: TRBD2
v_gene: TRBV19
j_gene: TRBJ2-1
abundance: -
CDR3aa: CASMVRLAGYNEQFF
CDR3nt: TGTGCCAGTATGGTGAGGCTAGCGGGATACAATGAGCAGTTCTTC

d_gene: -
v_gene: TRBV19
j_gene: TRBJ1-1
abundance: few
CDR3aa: CASSIGEVNTEAFF
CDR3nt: TGTGCCAGTAGTATCGGGGAGGTCAACACTGAAGCTTTCTTT

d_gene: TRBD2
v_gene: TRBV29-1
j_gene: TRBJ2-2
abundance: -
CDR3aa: CSVEGLATGELFF
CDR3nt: TGCAGTGTCGAGGGACTAGCGACCGGGGAGCTGTTTTTT

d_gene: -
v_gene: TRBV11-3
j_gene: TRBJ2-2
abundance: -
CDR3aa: CASSILANTGELFF
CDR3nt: TGTGCCAGCAGCATCCTAGCGAACACCGGGGAGCTGTTTTTT

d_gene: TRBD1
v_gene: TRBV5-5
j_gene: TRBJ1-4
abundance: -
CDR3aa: CASSSQGPGGNEKLFF
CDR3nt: TGTGCCAGCAGCTCACAGGGGCCAGGGGGCAATGAAAAACTGTTTTTT

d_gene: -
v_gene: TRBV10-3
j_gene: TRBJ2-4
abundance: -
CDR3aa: CAISAGAGQFIQYF
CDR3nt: TGTGCCATCAGTGCTGGGGCGGGCCAATTCATTCAGTACTTC

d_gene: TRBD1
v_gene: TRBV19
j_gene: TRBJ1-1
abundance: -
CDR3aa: CASSMGQVNTEAFF
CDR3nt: TGTGCCAGTAGTATGGGACAGGTTAACACTGAAGCTTTCTTT